Presented here are 16 T cell receptor beta chains from one specimen sequenced in a study of CD8+ T cells in alopecia areata. RNA was isolated and reverse transcribed to cDNA, the sequencing template. Using immunoSEQ multiplex PCR, the repertoire was profiled, and TCRdb retains in-frame clones only, with some absent. Of 100,000 to 150,000 clones in the sample, approximately 58% were seen once. The starting material was CD4+ T cells sorted from blood, obtained at week 0. Receptors were obtained from a human donor with alopecia areata.

This chain joins TRBV30 and TRBJ2-3, with 10 bases matching TRBD2. This CDR3 spans 14 amino acids. After removal of 6 bases from V and 5 bases from J, the junction contained 8 bases not matched to a gene. CDR1 GTSNPN and CDR2 SVGIG come from the germline V gene (reference sequence). The chain's CDR3 is CACSWPSGRDTQYF. DNA for the CDR3: TGTGCCTGTTCCTGGCCTAGCGGGAGAGATACGCAGTATTTT.

This rearrangement joins TRBV2 to TRBJ1-1; D call uncertain. Germline V gene sequence: CDR1 SNHLY, CDR2 FYNNEI. This CDR3 is 14 amino acids long. The germline V and J ends were trimmed by 2 bases and 6 bases, with 13 bases remaining between them. The CDR3 region is CASSEYLVRPEAFF. In DNA form, the CDR3 reads TGTGCCAGCAGTGAATACCTGGTCAGGCCTGAAGCTTTCTTT.

The chain carries TRBV27 and TRBJ2-5; perhaps D is TRBD1 or TRBD2 (5 bases each). Germline CDR1 and CDR2: MNHEY and SMNVEV (reference sequence). The V end lost 1 base, the J end lost 6 bases, and 15 bases lay between the germline ends. The CDR3 sequence is 15 residues long. CDR3: CASSLLGTPVKTQYF. The CDR3 coding sequence is TGTGCCAGCAGTTTATTAGGGACCCCTGTGAAGACCCAGTACTTC.

This clone has just a few counts. This sequence joins TRBV5-1 and TRBJ2-7; D may be TRBD1 (5 bases). Trimming cost V 4 bases and J 2 bases, with 13 bases left between them. This CDR3 comprises 14 residues. The V gene's germline CDR1 is SGHRS and CDR2 YFSETQ. CDR3: CASSLEGVAYEQYF. The CDR3 nucleotides read TGCGCCAGCAGCCTGGAAGGGGTCGCCTACGAGCAGTACTTC.

This clone occurred a few times. The V call is TRBV27, the J call TRBJ2-7, with D possibly TRBD2 on 5 matching bases. Germline V gene data show CDR1 as MNHEY and CDR2 as SMNVEV (reference sequence). The CDR3 has 13 amino acids. Trimming removed 1 base at V and 9 bases at J, with 13 bases between. CDR3 sequence: CASSLFVGEGQYF. As DNA, the CDR3 is TGTGCCAGCAGTTTATTCGTCGGAGAGGGGCAGTACTTC.

The CDR3 is CASSPQGGERETQYF. The DNA for the CDR3 is TGCGCCAGCAGCCCCCAAGGCGGGGAGAGAGAGACCCAGTACTTC. This chain connects TRBV5-1 to TRBJ2-5; possible D gene TRBD2, 6 bases. V shed 4 bases and J shed 4 bases, with 17 bases lying between them. CDR1 SGHRS and CDR2 YFSETQ come from the germline V gene. CDR3 length: 15 residues.

The chain joins TRBV18 to TRBJ2-1, with D maybe TRBD2 (6 bases). CDR1 is KGHSH, CDR2 LQKENI, per germline. Between the trimmed V and J ends, which lost 2 bases and 5 bases, there was a span of 10 bases. The CDR3 sequence is 14 residues long. CDR3 loop: CASSPMREDNEQFF. In DNA, the CDR3 is TGTGCCAGCTCACCAATGAGGGAGGACAATGAGCAGTTCTTC. The variable domain in full, completed from reference TRBV18 and TRBJ2-1, reads NAGVMQNPRHLVRRRGQEARLRCSPMKGHSHVYWYRQLPEEGLKFMVYLQKENIIDESGMPKERFSAEFPKEGPSILRIQQVVRGDSAAYFCASSPMREDNEQFFGPGTRLTVL.

The J gene is TRBJ2-6, the V gene TRBV10-3, with TRBD2 as a possible D gene (5 bases). V dropped 11 bases and J dropped 0 bases, with 8 bases sitting between them. CDR1 and CDR2 (germline): ENHRY, SYGVKD. The length of the CDR3 is 13 residues. The DNA of the CDR3 is TGTGCCGCCGGGGTCTCTGGGGCCAACGTCCTGACTTTC. It encodes CAAGVSGANVLTF.

V and J are TRBV5-1 and TRBJ1-2, with D possibly being TRBD1 (6 bases). V shed 4 bases and J shed 2 bases, with 15 bases lying between them. CDR3 length: 15 residues. CDR1 is SGHRS, CDR2 YFSETQ, per germline. The chain's CDR3 is CASSPTGSSNYGYTF. CDR3 in DNA: TGCGCCAGCAGCCCAACAGGGAGCTCCAACTATGGCTACACCTTC. Full variable domain (outside the CDR3, taken from reference TRBV5-1 and TRBJ1-2): KAGVTQTPRYLIKTRGQQVTLSCSPISGHRSVSWYQQTPGQGLQFLFEYFSETQRNKGNFPGRFSGRQFSNSRSEMNVSTLELGDSALYLCASSPTGSSNYGYTFGSGTRLTVV.

The chain employs TRBV5-1 and TRBJ2-5; TRBD2 matches at 7 bases. Germline CDR1 is SGHRS and CDR2 is YFSETQ. Trimming removed 3 bases from V and 6 bases from J; junction bases left unmatched: 8. This CDR3 contains 14 residues. CDR3 loop: CASSSAGVRKTQYF. As DNA, the CDR3 is TGCGCCAGCAGCTCCGCGGGGGTTAGGAAGACCCAGTACTTC. Together with reference TRBV5-1 and TRBJ2-5, the CDR3 gives the full variable domain: KAGVTQTPRYLIKTRGQQVTLSCSPISGHRSVSWYQQTPGQGLQFLFEYFSETQRNKGNFPGRFSGRQFSNSRSEMNVSTLELGDSALYLCASSSAGVRKTQYFGPGTRLLVL.

The V gene is TRBV5-8, the J gene TRBJ1-1; D gene unclear. CDR1 and CDR2 from the germline V gene are SGHTS and YDEGEE. This CDR3 is 14 amino acids long. Trimming removed 0 bases from V and 2 bases from J, with 8 bases in between. The CDR3 DNA follows: TGTGCCAGCAGCTTGGGGCCGGAAAACACTGAAGCTTTCTTT. Encoded protein: CASSLGPENTEAFF.

The genes are TRBV15 and TRBJ2-7; possibly TRBD2 for D (5 bases). The CDR3 runs to 15 residues. Germline loops: CDR1 LNHNV, CDR2 YYDKDF (reference sequence). The germline V and J ends were trimmed by 3 bases and 2 bases, with 14 bases remaining between them. The chain's CDR3 is CATSSAISGPYEQYF. CDR3 DNA: TGTGCCACCAGCAGCGCAATCAGCGGCCCCTACGAGCAGTACTTC.

This rearrangement joins TRBV18 to TRBJ1-2; 9 nucleotides match TRBD1. V lost 6 bases and J lost 6; bases outside the gene matches: 5. CDR1 and CDR2 (germline): KGHSH, LQKENI. This CDR3 region has 13 residues. As DNA, the CDR3 is TGTGCCAGCTCGATCGGGACAGGGAATGGCTACACCTTC. This sequence encodes CASSIGTGNGYTF.

This clone was observed a few times. The CDR3 region has the DNA TGTGCCAGCAGCCCCGAGGGTGGGCGGTTCACAGATACGCAGTATTTT. Protein product: CASSPEGGRFTDTQYF. The J gene is TRBJ2-3, the V gene TRBV5-4, with D perhaps TRBD2 (5 bases). Germline CDR1 and CDR2: SGHNT and YYREEE (reference sequence). V dropped 4 bases and J dropped 2 bases, with 17 bases sitting between them. The CDR3 is 16 amino acids.

This clone has more than one count but fewer than ten. The J gene is TRBJ1-1, the V gene TRBV6-6, with TRBD1 as a possible D gene (6 bases). Trimming left V 0 bases short and J 5 bases short, with 10 bases between. The length of the CDR3 is 14 residues. Germline loops: CDR1 MNHNY, CDR2 SVGAGI (reference sequence). CDR3 in DNA: TGTGCCAGCAGTTACTCTGCTAGGGGGACTGAAGCTTTCTTT. This gives the protein CASSYSARGTEAFF.

The genes are TRBV25-1 and TRBJ2-7; TRBD2 might be the D (6 bases). Germline V CDR1 and CDR2: MGHDK, SYGVNS. The CDR3 is 12 residues long. The V end lost 4 bases, the J end lost 4 bases, and 8 bases lay between the germline ends. The CDR3 DNA sequence: TGTGCCAGCAGTGCGGAGGGGTACGAGCAGTACTTC. Amino acids: CASSAEGYEQYF.